A selection of T cell receptor beta chains follows, all from one sample in a study of blood T cells in healthy people across ages. One entry per CDR3 protein, called by TCRdb with MiXCR from the 5' RACE reads. The table has 1.5 million to 2 million distinct CDR3 sequences, approximately 28% seen once. The sequenced sample was blood. Receptor source: a young woman in good health. CDR3s include the opening cysteine and the closing phenylalanine or tryptophan. D genes are given only for firm matches. Size is omitted from some rows. Given values are once, few, many or a class for expanded clones.

cdr3_nt cdr3_aa clone_size j_call d_call cdr3_length v_call
TGTGCCAGCTCACCGCGGGAGTCATACACCGGGGAGCTGTTTTTT CASSPRESYTGELFF - TRBJ2-2 TRBD2 15 TRBV18
TGTGCCAGCAGCCTAGGGGGCGGATCAAGATCCTACGAGCAGTACTTC CASSLGGGSRSYEQYF - TRBJ2-7 TRBD1 16 TRBV12-3/TRBV12-4
TGTGCCATCAGTGAAAGGGAGTGGACTGAAGCTTTCTTT CAISEREWTEAFF few TRBJ1-1 - 13 TRBV10-3
TGTGCCAGCAGTCCCCCGGGGGGTGTCGACGAGCAGTACTTC CASSPPGGVDEQYF - TRBJ2-7 TRBD2 14 TRBV12-3/TRBV12-4
TGTGCCAGCAGATCCGGGACAGGGGACACAGATACGCAGTATTTT CASRSGTGDTDTQYF - TRBJ2-3 TRBD1 15 TRBV12-3/TRBV12-4
TGTGCCACCAGCAGAGTCCTCAGCTACGAGCAGGACTTC CATSRVLSYEQDF - TRBJ2-7 - 13 TRBV15
TGCGCCAGCAGCCGAATGTTCGGGGGGGGTGGTGAGCAGTTCTTC CASSRMFGGGGEQFF few TRBJ2-1 TRBD2 15 TRBV4-3
TGTGCCAGCAGCCCTACCGGGACTCCCATATATGAGCAGTTCTTC CASSPTGTPIYEQFF - TRBJ2-1 - 15 TRBV28
TGTGCCAGCAGTGAAGTCTTAGGAAGCGAGCAGTACTTC CASSEVLGSEQYF - TRBJ2-7 - 13 TRBV2
TGTGCTAGCTACAGGGGCCCAAGCACAGATACGCAGTATTTT CASYRGPSTDTQYF few TRBJ2-3 TRBD1 14 TRBV12-5
TGCAGCGTTGAGCTGGGACTAGCGAGCGAGCAGTTCTTC CSVELGLASEQFF - TRBJ2-1 TRBD2 13 TRBV29-1
TGTGCCAGCAGTTTAAGACTAGCGGGGGGAAGGAATGAGCAGTACTTC CASSLRLAGGRNEQYF - TRBJ2-7 TRBD2 16 TRBV12-3/TRBV12-4
TGTGCCAGCAGCTCAGGTGTCGGAGGGGCGAGTGAGCAGTTCTTC CASSSGVGGASEQFF many TRBJ2-1 - 15 TRBV7-3
TGCGCCAGCAGTATGGACAGGCTCGCCGAGCAGTACTTC CASSMDRLAEQYF many TRBJ2-7 TRBD1 13 TRBV10-1
TGCAGTGCTTCTGACGGAGACTATGGCTACACCTTC CSASDGDYGYTF - TRBJ1-2 - 12 TRBV20-1
TGTGCCATCAGGAAGGAAGACAATCAGCCCCAGCATTTT CAIRKEDNQPQHF - TRBJ1-5 - 13 TRBV10-3
TGTGCCAGCAGCTCCTCCGGGACCGGGATTCAGCAGTACTTC CASSSSGTGIQQYF few TRBJ2-4 - 14 TRBV7-9
TGTGCCAGCAGCTTCGACAGCTCGAACACCGGGGAGCTGTTTTTT CASSFDSSNTGELFF few TRBJ2-2 - 15 TRBV7-2
TGCGCCAGCAGCTTGGGAGCTGGGACCACGGACATTCAGTACTTC CASSLGAGTTDIQYF - TRBJ2-4 - 15 TRBV5-1
TGTGCCACCCAAGGAGGGGACGGCCGCGAGACCCAGTACTTC CATQGGDGRETQYF many TRBJ2-5 - 14 TRBV24-1
TGCGCCAGCAGCCAAGATAGGGGCGGCGCGGCAGATACGCAGTATTTT CASSQDRGGAADTQYF many TRBJ2-3 - 16 TRBV4-1
TGTGCCAGCAGCGTAGGCGGGAGGATCTCCTACAATGAGCAGTTCTTC CASSVGGRISYNEQFF few TRBJ2-1 TRBD2 16 TRBV9
TGCGCCAGCAGCCAAGATTTACGGGGTAGGGGGAACCCTAGGAACATTCAGTACTTC CASSQDLRGRGNPRNIQYF many TRBJ2-4 - 19 TRBV4-3
TGTGCCAGCAGCGGGGGTCTCGCGCTCGGGGTCGATGAGCAGTTCTTC CASSGGLALGVDEQFF - TRBJ2-1 - 16 TRBV9
TGCGCCAGCAGCTCGGGGGGTGACAACACTGAAGCTTTCTTT CASSSGGDNTEAFF - TRBJ1-1 - 14 TRBV5-1
TGTGCCAGCAGTTTAACGGGTTTAAAGAACACCGGGGAGCTGTTTTTT CASSLTGLKNTGELFF - TRBJ2-2 - 16 TRBV12-3/TRBV12-4
TGTGCCAGCAGGACAGGGGTCGGCTACACCTTC CASRTGVGYTF - TRBJ1-2 TRBD1 11 TRBV12-3/TRBV12-4
TGCGCCAGCAGCCAAGATGGGCCGGGTTCTACTCGCACAGATACGCAGTATTTT CASSQDGPGSTRTDTQYF - TRBJ2-3 - 18 TRBV4-1
TGCAGTGCCAGATCGCGGGGGACCAATGAGCAGTTCTTC CSARSRGTNEQFF few TRBJ2-1 TRBD2 13 TRBV20-1
TGTGCCAGCAGCCAAAGGGGGCAGGGCGGCAATTCACCCCTCCACTTT CASSQRGQGGNSPLHF few TRBJ1-6 TRBD1 16 TRBV3-1
TGCAGTGCTAGTGTCCCCTCGGGACAGGGTCAGGACGGAAAACTGTTTTTT CSASVPSGQGQDGKLFF few TRBJ1-4 TRBD1 17 TRBV20-1
TGCGCCAGCAGCTCCGCGGGGGGGCAATACAATGAGCAGTTCTTC CASSSAGGQYNEQFF once TRBJ2-1 TRBD2 15 TRBV5-1
TGCGCCAGCAGCTTAGAGCCGGGACTAGGAACAGATACGCAGTATTTT CASSLEPGLGTDTQYF few TRBJ2-3 TRBD2 16 TRBV5-1